This T cell receptor beta chain originates from a study of siplizumab effects on memory and regulatory T cells. Sequencing used immunoSEQ multiplex PCR; TCRdb keeps in-frame clones, though not all of them. The repertoire includes about 100,000 clones, around 90% of them detected once, and 0.15% sits in the top ten. Sequenced sample: CD4+ T cells sorted from blood. This sequence originates from a human donor in good health.

CDR3 nucleotide sequence: TGTGCCAGCTCACCTTCCAGGGGATTAAGGTCCGGGGAGCTGTTTTTT. Encoded protein: CASSPSRGLRSGELFF. V is TRBV18 and J is TRBJ2-2; D perhaps matches TRBD1 (6 bases). The germline CDR1 and CDR2 sequences are KGHSH and LQKENI. This CDR3 region has 16 residues. Between the trimmed V and J ends, which lost 3 bases and 6 bases, there was a span of 17 bases. The whole variable domain, remainder taken from reference TRBV18 and TRBJ2-2, is NAGVMQNPRHLVRRRGQEARLRCSPMKGHSHVYWYRQLPEEGLKFMVYLQKENIIDESGMPKERFSAEFPKEGPSILRIQQVVRGDSAAYFCASSPSRGLRSGELFFGEGSRLTVL.